A single sample is the source of the 25 T cell receptor beta chains below, sequenced in a study of Tregs in tolerant kidney transplant recipients. Related graft donors supplied nonmyeloablative bone marrow transplants, and mixed chimerism was transient. Produced via immunoSEQ multiplex PCR; TCRdb's table is partial and in-frame only. Among around 64,000 clones listed, 80% to 90% were seen once. The sample was CD4+ T cells from blood (PBMCs), taken 6 months after the transplant. The receptors shown here come from a human patient who received a combined kidney and bone marrow transplant. The graft donor may have contributed some T cells.

This chain connects TRBV30 to TRBJ1-2; tentative D call: TRBD1 (5 bases). Germline V lookup: CDR1 GTSNPN, CDR2 SVGIG (reference sequence). V dropped 3 bases and J dropped 1 base, with 15 bases sitting between them. This CDR3 is built from 15 residues. The CDR3 loop is CAWRTFGAGNYGYTF. The DNA for the CDR3 is TGTGCCTGGAGAACTTTTGGGGCCGGTAACTATGGCTACACCTTC.

The rearrangement joins TRBV19 to TRBJ2-3, with 10 bases that match TRBD2. Germline-derived CDR1 and CDR2 are LNHDA and SQIVND (reference sequence). The CDR3 runs to 17 residues. Trimming removed 3 bases from V and 3 bases from J; junction bases left unmatched: 9. The CDR3 sequence: CASSMLLAGADTDTQYF. In DNA, the CDR3 is TGTGCCAGTAGTATGTTGCTAGCGGGGGCTGATACAGATACGCAGTATTTT.

The rearrangement uses TRBV29-1 and TRBJ2-7, with TRBD2 matching 12 bases. The CDR3 extends over 13 amino acids. V shed 8 bases and J 7 bases; nucleotides not matched to a gene: 9. Germline CDR1 is SQVTM and CDR2 is ANQGSEA. The CDR3 DNA follows: TGCAGCATAATGACTAGCGGGAGTAGGGAGCAGTACTTC. Its protein product is CSIMTSGSREQYF.

The genes are TRBV30 and TRBJ1-1, with D unclear. Germline loops: CDR1 GTSNPN, CDR2 SVGIG (reference sequence). CDR3 size: 11 residues. V was shortened by 7 bases and J by 2 bases, with 8 bases between the two germline ends. The CDR3: CAYTRNTEAFF. CDR3 nucleotides: TGTGCCTACACAAGAAACACTGAAGCTTTCTTT.

J is TRBJ1-1 and V is TRBV6-6; no clear D. This CDR3 has 15 amino acids. The V end lost 3 bases, the J end lost 1 base, and 12 bases lay between the germline ends. CDR1 is MNHNY and CDR2 is SVGAGI in the germline V gene (reference sequence). Here the CDR3 DNA reads TGTGCCAGCAGTTATGAGGGAAATCCGAACACTGAAGCTTTCTTT. Translation: CASSYEGNPNTEAFF.

This chain links TRBV29-1 with TRBJ2-3; D is possibly TRBD2 (7 bases). V lost 4 bases, J lost 2 bases, and 13 bases lay in between. This CDR3 has 14 amino acids. Germline V gene data show CDR1 as SQVTM and CDR2 as ANQGSEA. The CDR3 bases are TGCAGCGTTGTTCGGGGGGCCAACACAGATACGCAGTATTTT. It encodes CSVVRGANTDTQYF.

The J gene is TRBJ2-1, the V gene TRBV5-6, with D possibly TRBD1 on 5 matching bases. Trimming pared 1 base from V and 8 bases from J, leaving 16 bases between. The length of the CDR3 is 15 residues. Germline V gene sequence: CDR1 SGHDT, CDR2 YYEEEE. CDR3 in DNA: TGTGCCAGCAGCTTGAAAGGGGTACTTATCTATGAGCAGTTCTTC. This sequence encodes CASSLKGVLIYEQFF. Complete variable domain (other parts from reference TRBV5-6 and TRBJ2-1): DAGVTQSPTHLIKTRGQQVTLRCSPKSGHDTVSWYQQALGQGPQFIFQYYEEEERQRGNFPDRFSGHQFPNYSSELNVNALLLGDSALYLCASSLKGVLIYEQFFGPGTRLTVL.

The chain uses TRBV7-3 and TRBJ2-2, with no clear D. Per the germline V gene, CDR1 is SGHTA and CDR2 is FQGTGA. This CDR3 is built from 15 residues. The ends were cut back, 5 bases at V and 1 base at J, with 11 bases in the middle. The CDR3 coding sequence is TGTGCCAGCAGCCAGTCGCCCTTGAACACCGGGGAGCTGTTTTTT. This gives the protein CASSQSPLNTGELFF. Combining the CDR3 with reference TRBV7-3 and TRBJ2-2 gives the whole variable domain GAGVSQTPSNKVTEKGKYVELRCDPISGHTALYWYRQSLGQGPEFLIYFQGTGAADDSGLPNDRFFAVRPEGSVSTLKIQRTERGDSAVYLCASSQSPLNTGELFFGEGSRLTVL.

The chain combines TRBV5-1 with TRBJ2-7, with 7 bases that match TRBD1. V shed 3 bases and J 1 base; nucleotides not matched to a gene: 7. Germline V gene sequence: CDR1 SGHRS, CDR2 YFSETQ. This CDR3 spans 15 amino acids. CDR3 sequence (DNA): TGCGCCAGCAGCTACCTACAGGGACAGTCCTACGAGCAGTACTTC. It is translated as CASSYLQGQSYEQYF.

This rearrangement joins TRBV5-6 to TRBJ1-1, with D perhaps TRBD1 (5 bases). V gave up 4 bases and J gave up 1 base, with 14 bases separating them. Germline V gene data show CDR1 as SGHDT and CDR2 as YYEEEE. The CDR3 contains 15 residues. As DNA, the CDR3 is TGTGCCAGCAGCCCATATGGGGGGTGGAACACTGAAGCTTTCTTT. Translation gives CASSPYGGWNTEAFF.

In this sample, this clone turned up a few times. The V gene is TRBV15, the J gene TRBJ1-1; D call uncertain. The CDR3 has 14 residues. In germline, CDR1 is LNHNV, CDR2 YYDKDF (reference sequence). Between the trimmed V and J ends, which lost 0 bases and 11 bases, there was a span of 16 bases. The CDR3 nucleotides read TGTGCCACCAGCAGAGATCGTAGAGAGACTGGGGCTTTCTTT. Its protein is CATSRDRRETGAFF.

A note on this clone: Other DNA sequences in the sample encode the same CDR3. The rearrangement joins TRBV7-3 to TRBJ2-2, with D possibly matching TRBD1 (6 bases). V dropped 4 bases and J dropped 0 bases, with 9 bases sitting between them. In germline, CDR1 is SGHTA, CDR2 FQGTGA. This CDR3 spans 15 amino acids. For the CDR3, the DNA is TGTGCCAGCAGCTCACGGGACACGAACACCGGGGAGCTGTTTTTT. Its translation: CASSSRDTNTGELFF.

This clone was observed a few times. This chain connects TRBV4-3 to TRBJ2-1, with 13 bases matching TRBD2. V was pared by 4 bases and J by 6 bases, with 3 bases of the junction left unmatched. The CDR3 has 15 residues. CDR1 is LGHNA and CDR2 is YSLEER in the germline V gene. CDR3 sequence: CASSRGTSGINEQFF. CDR3 in DNA: TGCGCCAGCAGCCGCGGGACTAGCGGGATCAATGAGCAGTTCTTC.

CDR3 nucleotide sequence: TGCAGCGTTTCCACAGGGGGCGCGGTGACTGAAGCTTTCTTT. The encoded protein is CSVSTGGAVTEAFF. This chain joins TRBV29-1 and TRBJ1-1; TRBD1 matches 9 bases. The CDR3 runs to 14 residues. The ends lost 5 bases at V and 5 bases at J; junction bases unmatched: 9. CDR1 is SQVTM and CDR2 is ANQGSEA in the germline V gene.

The rearrangement uses TRBV4-1 and TRBJ2-5; 8 nucleotides match TRBD1. The CDR3 totals 14 residues. The ends lost 3 bases at V and 4 bases at J; junction bases unmatched: 4. Per germline, CDR1 MGHRA and CDR2 YSYEKL. The CDR3 DNA sequence: TGCGCCAGCAGCCATATTCAGGGGGCAGAGACCCAGTACTTC. Translating it yields CASSHIQGAETQYF.

By proportion, this clone is medium-sized. Other DNA sequences from this sample encode an identical CDR3 as well. The chain couples TRBV7-6 to TRBJ2-1, with 9 nucleotides matching TRBD1. The V gene's germline CDR1 is SGHVS and CDR2 FNYEAQ. V was pared by 3 bases and J by 4 bases, with 1 base of the junction left unmatched. This CDR3 has 14 residues. This CDR3 reads CASSFGTGYNEQFF. The CDR3 DNA is TGTGCCAGCAGCTTTGGGACAGGGTACAATGAGCAGTTCTTC.

The chain links TRBV15 to TRBJ2-7, with a tentative D call TRBD2 (6 bases). Trimming left V 3 bases short and J 3 bases short, with 15 bases between. CDR3 length: 15 residues. The germline V gene encodes CDR1 LNHNV and CDR2 YYDKDF (reference sequence). CDR3 bases: TGTGCCACCAGCAGTCTAGGCAGGGAGGACTACGAGCAGTACTTC. This gives the protein CATSSLGREDYEQYF.

The V gene is TRBV4-3, the J gene TRBJ2-3, with TRBD2 matching over 8 bases. Germline loops: CDR1 LGHNA, CDR2 YSLEER. Unmatched junction bases numbered 4, after V lost 5 bases and J lost 0 bases. This CDR3 contains 15 residues. CDR3 sequence: CASSSGGPSTDTQYF. CDR3 coding DNA: TGCGCCAGCAGCTCGGGGGGGCCTAGCACAGATACGCAGTATTTT.

The chain recombines TRBV7-8 with TRBJ2-7, with unresolved D. Germline lookup yields CDR1 SGHVS and CDR2 FQNEAQ. Trimming took off 0 bases at V and 4 bases at J, with 7 bases between the two ends. CDR3 size: 13 residues. CDR3 amino acids: CASSLADGYEQYF. Here the CDR3 DNA reads TGTGCCAGCAGCTTAGCAGACGGGTACGAGCAGTACTTC.

The rearrangement joins TRBV7-2 to TRBJ2-5, with 8 bases lining up with TRBD2. CDR1 is SGHTA and CDR2 is FQGNSA in the germline V gene. The CDR3 sequence is 16 residues long. V dropped 5 bases and J dropped 2; count of bases not matched to a gene: 10. The CDR3 sequence is CASSLLGRGGQETQYF. The CDR3 nucleotides are TGTGCCAGCAGCCTCCTCGGTCGGGGGGGGCAAGAGACCCAGTACTTC.

This clone was seen a handful of times. This chain uses TRBV23-1 with TRBJ1-2; 9 bases agree with TRBD1. TRBV23-1 is marked as an open reading frame, function uncertain. V dropped 3 bases and J dropped 6; count of bases not matched to a gene: 5. The CDR3 length is 14 residues. The CDR3 protein is CASSHSDRGNGYTF. The CDR3 region has the DNA TGCGCCAGCAGTCACTCCGACAGGGGGAATGGCTACACCTTC.

The chain has TRBV5-1 and TRBJ1-1, with 8 bases aligning to TRBD1. This CDR3 is built from 13 residues. Losses at the gene ends were 0 bases for V and 5 bases for J; bases not matched to a gene: 0. Germline V CDR1 and CDR2: SGHRS, YFSETQ. This CDR3 is CASSLGTGTEAFF. The CDR3 DNA sequence: TGCGCCAGCAGCTTGGGGACAGGGACTGAAGCTTTCTTT. The complete variable domain, with remaining parts taken from reference TRBV5-1 and TRBJ1-1, reads KAGVTQTPRYLIKTRGQQVTLSCSPISGHRSVSWYQQTPGQGLQFLFEYFSETQRNKGNFPGRFSGRQFSNSRSEMNVSTLELGDSALYLCASSLGTGTEAFFGQGTRLTVV.

The genes are TRBV28 and TRBJ2-3, with a weak D call TRBD1 (6 bases). Germline CDR1 reads MDHEN; CDR2 reads SYDVKM. V shed 6 bases and J shed 6 bases, with 13 bases lying between them. The CDR3 runs to 13 residues. CDR3 in DNA: TGTGCCAGCAGCCTACAGGGCTCCGATACGCAGTATTTT. Amino acid sequence: CASSLQGSDTQYF. The whole variable domain, filled in from reference TRBV28 and TRBJ2-3, reads DVKVTQSSRYLVKRTGEKVFLECVQDMDHENMFWYRQDPGLGLRLIYFSYDVKMKEKGDIPEGYSVSREKKERFSLILESASTNQTSMYLCASSLQGSDTQYFGPGTRLTVL.

V gene TRBV18 combines with J gene TRBJ1-4; 12 nucleotides line up with TRBD1. CDR1 and CDR2 from the germline V gene are KGHSH and LQKENI. Germline trimming cut 4 bases from V and 3 bases from J; bases unmatched to any gene: 12. This CDR3 has 19 residues. The CDR3 is CASSQLPGTGGPSNEKLFF. CDR3 sequence (DNA): TGTGCCAGCTCACAACTACCCGGGACAGGGGGCCCGTCTAATGAAAAACTGTTTTTT.

The chain carries TRBV27 and TRBJ2-3, with D perhaps matching TRBD2 (6 bases). This CDR3 has 16 amino acids. V gave up 2 bases and J gave up 0 bases, with 12 bases separating them. Germline V lookup: CDR1 MNHEY, CDR2 SMNVEV (reference sequence). CDR3 region: CASSLPGGVSTDTQYF. Written as DNA, the CDR3 is TGTGCCAGCAGTTTACCCGGGGGAGTTAGCACAGATACGCAGTATTTT.